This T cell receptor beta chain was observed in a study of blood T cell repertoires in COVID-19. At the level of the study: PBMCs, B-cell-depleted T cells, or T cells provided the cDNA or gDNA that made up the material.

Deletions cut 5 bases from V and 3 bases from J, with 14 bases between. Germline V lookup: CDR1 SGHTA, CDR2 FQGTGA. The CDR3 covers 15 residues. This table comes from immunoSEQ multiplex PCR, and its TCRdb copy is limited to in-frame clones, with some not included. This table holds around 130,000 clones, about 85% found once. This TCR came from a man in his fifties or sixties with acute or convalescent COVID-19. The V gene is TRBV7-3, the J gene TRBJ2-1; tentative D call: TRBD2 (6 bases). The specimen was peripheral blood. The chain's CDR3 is CASSRGGAFYNEQFF. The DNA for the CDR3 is TGTGCCAGCAGCCGCGGCGGGGCCTTCTACAATGAGCAGTTCTTC. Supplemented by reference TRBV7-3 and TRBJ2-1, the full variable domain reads GAGVSQTPSNKVTEKGKYVELRCDPISGHTALYWYRQSLGQGPEFLIYFQGTGAADDSGLPNDRFFAVRPEGSVSTLKIQRTERGDSAVYLCASSRGGAFYNEQFFGPGTRLTVL.